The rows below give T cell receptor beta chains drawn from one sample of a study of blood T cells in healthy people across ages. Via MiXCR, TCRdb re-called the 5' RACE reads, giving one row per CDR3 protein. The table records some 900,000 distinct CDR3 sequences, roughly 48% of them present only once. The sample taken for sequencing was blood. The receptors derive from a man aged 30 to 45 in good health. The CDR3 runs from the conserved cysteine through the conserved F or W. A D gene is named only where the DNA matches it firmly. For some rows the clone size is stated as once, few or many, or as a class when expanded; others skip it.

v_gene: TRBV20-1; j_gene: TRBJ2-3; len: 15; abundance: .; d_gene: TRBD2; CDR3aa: CSARSGGGAVDTQYF; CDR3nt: TGCAGTGCTAGAAGTGGCGGGGGGGCCGTAGATACGCAGTATTTT
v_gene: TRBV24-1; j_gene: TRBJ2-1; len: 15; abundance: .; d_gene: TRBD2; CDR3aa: CATSAPAGAYNEQFF; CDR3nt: TGTGCCACCAGTGCCCCGGCGGGGGCCTACAATGAGCAGTTCTTC
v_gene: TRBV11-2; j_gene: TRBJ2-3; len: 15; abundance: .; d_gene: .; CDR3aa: CASSLGHSPPDTQYF; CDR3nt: TGTGCCAGCAGCTTAGGGCACAGCCCGCCAGATACGCAGTATTTT
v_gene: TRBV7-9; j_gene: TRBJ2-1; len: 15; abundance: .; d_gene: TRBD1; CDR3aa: CASSLPGQGYDEQFF; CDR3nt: TGTGCCAGCAGCTTGCCGGGACAGGGATACGATGAGCAGTTCTTC
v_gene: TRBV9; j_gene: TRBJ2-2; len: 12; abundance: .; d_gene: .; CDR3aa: CASSVHTGELFF; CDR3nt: TGTGCCAGCAGCGTACACACCGGGGAGCTGTTTTTT
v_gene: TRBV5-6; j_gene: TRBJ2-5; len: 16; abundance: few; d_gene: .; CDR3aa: CASSLQGILYQETQYF; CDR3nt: TGTGCCAGCAGCTTACAGGGAATTCTCTACCAAGAGACCCAGTACTTC
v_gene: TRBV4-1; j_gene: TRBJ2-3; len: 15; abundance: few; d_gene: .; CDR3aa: CASSLTPSSTDTQYF; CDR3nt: TGCGCCAGCAGCCTCACCCCATCAAGCACAGATACGCAGTATTTT
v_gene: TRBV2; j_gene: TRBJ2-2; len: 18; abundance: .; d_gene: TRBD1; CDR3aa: CASSEGIDRGRLTGELFF; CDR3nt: TGTGCCAGCAGTGAAGGGATTGACAGGGGGCGCCTCACCGGGGAGCTGTTTTTT
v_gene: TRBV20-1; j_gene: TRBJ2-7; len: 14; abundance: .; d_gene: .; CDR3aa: CSARRSQVIYEQYF; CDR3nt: TGCAGTGCCCGGCGGTCTCAAGTTATCTACGAGCAGTACTTC
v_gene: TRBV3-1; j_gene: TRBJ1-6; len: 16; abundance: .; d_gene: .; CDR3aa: CASSQGTGTLKAPLHF; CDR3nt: TGTGCCAGCAGCCAGGGTACCGGGACCCTTAAGGCACCCCTCCACTTT
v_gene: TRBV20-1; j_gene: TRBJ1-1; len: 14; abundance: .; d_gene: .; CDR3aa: CSARGQIKNTEAFF; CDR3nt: TGCAGTGCTAGAGGACAGATCAAGAACACTGAAGCTTTCTTT
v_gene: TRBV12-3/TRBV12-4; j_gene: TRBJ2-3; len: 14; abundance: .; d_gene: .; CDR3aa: CASSLRVPADVQYF; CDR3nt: TGTGCCAGCAGTTTAAGGGTGCCCGCAGATGTGCAGTATTTT
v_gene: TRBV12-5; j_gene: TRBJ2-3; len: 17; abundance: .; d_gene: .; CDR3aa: CASGLVPRPGVPDTQYF; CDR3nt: TGTGCTAGTGGTTTGGTACCTAGGCCGGGGGTCCCAGATACGCAGTATTTT
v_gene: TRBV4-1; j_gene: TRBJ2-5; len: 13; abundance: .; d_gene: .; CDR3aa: CASSQEVQETQYF; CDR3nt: TGCGCCAGCAGCCAAGAGGTACAAGAGACCCAGTACTTC
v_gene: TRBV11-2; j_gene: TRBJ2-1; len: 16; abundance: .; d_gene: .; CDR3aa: CASSLDRYGGEEEQFF; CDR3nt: TGTGCCAGCAGCTTAGATCGGTACGGAGGGGAAGAGGAGCAGTTCTTC
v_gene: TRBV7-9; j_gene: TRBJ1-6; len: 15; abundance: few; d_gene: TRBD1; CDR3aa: CASSSDRLYNSPLHF; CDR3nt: TGTGCCAGCAGCTCGGACAGGCTGTATAATTCACCCCTCCACTTT
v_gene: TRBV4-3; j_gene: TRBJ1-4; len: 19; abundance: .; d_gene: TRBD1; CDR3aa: CASSQEVRRGRATNEKLFF; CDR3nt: TGCGCCAGCAGCCAAGAGGTCCGCAGGGGGCGTGCAACTAATGAAAAACTGTTTTTT
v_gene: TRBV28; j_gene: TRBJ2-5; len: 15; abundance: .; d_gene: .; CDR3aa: CASSSSGTFSETQYF; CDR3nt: TGTGCCAGCAGTTCGTCCGGGACATTCAGCGAGACCCAGTACTTC
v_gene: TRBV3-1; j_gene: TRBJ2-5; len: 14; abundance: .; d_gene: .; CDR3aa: CASGQVTNQETQYF; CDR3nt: TGTGCCAGCGGCCAAGTTACTAACCAAGAGACCCAGTACTTC
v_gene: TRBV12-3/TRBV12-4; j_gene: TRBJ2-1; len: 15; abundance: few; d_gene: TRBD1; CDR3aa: CASSLDRVGYDEQFF; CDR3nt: TGTGCCAGCAGCCTCGACAGGGTCGGTTACGATGAGCAGTTCTTC
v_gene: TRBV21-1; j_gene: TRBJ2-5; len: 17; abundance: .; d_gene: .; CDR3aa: CASSKSPGLILHNEQYF; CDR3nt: TGTGCCAGCAGCAAATCGCCAGGGCTTATTCTCCACAATGAGCAGTACTTC
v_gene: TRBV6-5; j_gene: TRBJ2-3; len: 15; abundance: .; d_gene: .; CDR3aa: CASSYGWGSTDTQYF; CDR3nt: TGTGCCAGCAGTTACGGGTGGGGGAGCACAGATACGCAGTATTTT
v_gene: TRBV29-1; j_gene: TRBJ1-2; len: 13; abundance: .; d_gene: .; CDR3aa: CSADPAADHGYTF; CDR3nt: TGCAGCGCCGACCCCGCGGCAGACCATGGCTACACCTTC
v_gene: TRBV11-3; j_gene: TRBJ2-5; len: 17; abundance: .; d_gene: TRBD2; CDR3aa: CASSFSGGSGGDETQYF; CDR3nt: TGTGCCAGCAGCTTTAGCGGTGGTAGCGGGGGTGATGAGACCCAGTACTTC
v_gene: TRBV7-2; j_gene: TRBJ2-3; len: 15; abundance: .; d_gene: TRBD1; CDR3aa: CASQLGRQGADTQYF; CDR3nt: TGTGCCAGCCAGCTTGGGAGACAGGGGGCAGATACGCAGTATTTT
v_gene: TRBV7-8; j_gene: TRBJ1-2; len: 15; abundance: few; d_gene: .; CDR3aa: CASSLRDTNNYGYTF; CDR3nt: TGTGCCAGCAGCTTACGAGACACCAATAACTATGGCTACACCTTC
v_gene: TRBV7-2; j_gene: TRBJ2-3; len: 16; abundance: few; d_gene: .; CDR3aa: CASSLVDRWQGDTQYF; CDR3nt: TGTGCCAGCAGCTTAGTAGACAGGTGGCAGGGAGATACGCAGTATTTT
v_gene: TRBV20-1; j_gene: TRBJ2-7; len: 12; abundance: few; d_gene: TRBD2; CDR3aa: CSGSGGSYEQYF; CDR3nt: TGCAGTGGAAGCGGGGGGAGCTACGAGCAGTACTTC
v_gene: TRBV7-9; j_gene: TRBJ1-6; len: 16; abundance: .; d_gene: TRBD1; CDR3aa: CASSLLTGTANSPLHF; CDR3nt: TGTGCCAGCAGCTTACTAACCGGGACAGCTAATTCACCCCTCCACTTT
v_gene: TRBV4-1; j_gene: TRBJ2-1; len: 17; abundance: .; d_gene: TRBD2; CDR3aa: CASSQGLAGGANNEQFF; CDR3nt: TGCGCCAGCAGCCAAGGGCTAGCGGGGGGGGCTAACAATGAGCAGTTCTTC
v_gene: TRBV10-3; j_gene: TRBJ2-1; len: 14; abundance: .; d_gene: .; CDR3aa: CAISNRESYNEQFF; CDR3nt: TGTGCCATCAGTAACAGGGAATCCTACAATGAGCAGTTCTTC
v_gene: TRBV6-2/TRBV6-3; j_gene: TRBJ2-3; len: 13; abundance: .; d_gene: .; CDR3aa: CASSYRRTDTQYF; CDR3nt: TGTGCCAGCAGTTACAGGCGCACAGATACGCAGTATTTT
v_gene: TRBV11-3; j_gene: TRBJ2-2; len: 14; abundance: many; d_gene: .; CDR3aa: CASSLVTATGELFF; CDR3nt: TGTGCCAGCAGCTTAGTGACAGCCACCGGGGAGCTGTTTTTT
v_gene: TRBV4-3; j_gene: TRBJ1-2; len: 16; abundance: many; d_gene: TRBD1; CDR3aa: CASSQGVRGTNYGYTF; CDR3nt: TGCGCCAGCAGCCAAGGCGTCAGGGGGACAAACTATGGCTACACCTTC
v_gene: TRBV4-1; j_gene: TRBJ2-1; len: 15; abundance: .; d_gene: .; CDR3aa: CASSQDAGEYNEQFF; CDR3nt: TGCGCCAGCAGCCAAGACGCCGGGGAGTACAATGAGCAGTTCTTC
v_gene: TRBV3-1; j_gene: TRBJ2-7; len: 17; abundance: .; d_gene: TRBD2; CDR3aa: CASSTGLAGGPLDEQYF; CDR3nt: TGTGCCAGCAGCACAGGCCTAGCGGGGGGGCCGTTGGATGAGCAGTACTTC
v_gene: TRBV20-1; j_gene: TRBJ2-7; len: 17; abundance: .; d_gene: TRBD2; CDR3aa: CSALAGGGDVFYNEQYF; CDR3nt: TGCAGTGCGTTAGCAGGCGGGGGGGATGTCTTCTACAATGAGCAGTACTTC
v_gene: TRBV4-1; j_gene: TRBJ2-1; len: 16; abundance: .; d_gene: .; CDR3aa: CASSQDLGGRYNEQFF; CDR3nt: TGCGCCAGCAGCCAAGATTTAGGAGGGAGATACAATGAGCAGTTCTTC
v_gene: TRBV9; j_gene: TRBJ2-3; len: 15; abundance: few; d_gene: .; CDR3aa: CASSFRQGSGDTQYF; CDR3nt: TGTGCCAGCAGCTTCAGGCAGGGGTCTGGAGATACGCAGTATTTT
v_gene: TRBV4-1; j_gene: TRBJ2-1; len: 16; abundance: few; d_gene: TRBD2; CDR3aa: CASSQGPSGGANEQFF; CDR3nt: TGCGCCAGCAGCCAAGGTCCTAGCGGGGGGGCCAATGAGCAGTTCTTC